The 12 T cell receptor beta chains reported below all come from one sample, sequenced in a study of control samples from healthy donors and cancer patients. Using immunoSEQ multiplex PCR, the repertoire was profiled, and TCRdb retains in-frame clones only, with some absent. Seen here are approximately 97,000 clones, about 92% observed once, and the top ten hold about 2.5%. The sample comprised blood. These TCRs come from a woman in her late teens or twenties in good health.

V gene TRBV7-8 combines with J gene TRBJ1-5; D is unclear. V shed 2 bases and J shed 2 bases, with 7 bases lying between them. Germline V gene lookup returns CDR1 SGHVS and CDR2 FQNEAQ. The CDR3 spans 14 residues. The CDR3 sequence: CASSLQYGNQPQHF. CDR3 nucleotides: TGTGCCAGCAGCTTACAATATGGCAATCAGCCCCAGCATTTT. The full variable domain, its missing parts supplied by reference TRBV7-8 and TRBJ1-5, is GAGVSQSPRYKVAKRGQDVALRCDPISGHVSLFWYQQALGQGPEFLTYFQNEAQLDKSGLPSDRFFAERPEGSVSTLKIQRTQQEDSAVYLCASSLQYGNQPQHFGDGTRLSIL.

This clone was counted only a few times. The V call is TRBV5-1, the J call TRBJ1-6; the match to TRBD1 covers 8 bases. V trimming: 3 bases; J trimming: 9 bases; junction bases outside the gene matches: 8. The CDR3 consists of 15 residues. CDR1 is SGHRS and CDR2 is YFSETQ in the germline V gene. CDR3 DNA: TGCGCCAGCAGCTCGTGGACAGGGAACGCTTCACCCCTCCACTTT. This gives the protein CASSSWTGNASPLHF.

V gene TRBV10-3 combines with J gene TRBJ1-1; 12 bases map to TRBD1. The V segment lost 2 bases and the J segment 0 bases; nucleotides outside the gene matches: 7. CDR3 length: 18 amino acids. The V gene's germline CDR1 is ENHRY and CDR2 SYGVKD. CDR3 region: CAISELGTGGGMNTEAFF. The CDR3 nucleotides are TGTGCCATCAGTGAGCTTGGGACAGGGGGCGGAATGAACACTGAAGCTTTCTTT.

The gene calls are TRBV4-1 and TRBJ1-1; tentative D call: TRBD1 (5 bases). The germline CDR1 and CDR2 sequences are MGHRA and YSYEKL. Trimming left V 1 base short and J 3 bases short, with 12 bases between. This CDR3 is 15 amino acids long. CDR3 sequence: CASSQGTSRDTEAFF. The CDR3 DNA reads TGCGCCAGCAGCCAAGGCACCAGCAGGGACACTGAAGCTTTCTTT.

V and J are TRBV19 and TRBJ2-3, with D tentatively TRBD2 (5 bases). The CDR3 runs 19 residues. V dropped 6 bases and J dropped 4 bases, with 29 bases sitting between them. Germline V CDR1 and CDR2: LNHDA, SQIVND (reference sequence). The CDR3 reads CASRPTAIQTKALADTQYF. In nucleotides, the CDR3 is TGTGCCAGTAGGCCTACAGCTATTCAGACTAAGGCGCTGGCAGATACGCAGTATTTT.

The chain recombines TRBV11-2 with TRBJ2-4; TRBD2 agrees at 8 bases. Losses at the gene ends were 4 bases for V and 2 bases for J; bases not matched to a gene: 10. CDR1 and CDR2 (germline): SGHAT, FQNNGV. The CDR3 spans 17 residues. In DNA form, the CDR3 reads TGTGCCAGCAGCTACACGGGGGGGCCATTTACCAAAAACATTCAGTACTTC. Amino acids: CASSYTGGPFTKNIQYF.

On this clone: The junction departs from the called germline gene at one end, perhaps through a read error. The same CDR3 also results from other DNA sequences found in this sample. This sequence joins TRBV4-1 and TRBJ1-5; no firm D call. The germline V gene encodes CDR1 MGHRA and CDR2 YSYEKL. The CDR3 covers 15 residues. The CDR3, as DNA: TGCGCTAGCAGCCAAGGCCCTTTCCGGCAACAGCCCCAGCATTTT. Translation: CASSQGPFRQQPQHF.

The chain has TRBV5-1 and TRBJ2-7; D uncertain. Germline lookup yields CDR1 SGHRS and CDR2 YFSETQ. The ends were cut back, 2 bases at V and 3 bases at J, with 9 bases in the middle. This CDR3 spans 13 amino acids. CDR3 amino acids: CASSLQQNYEQYF. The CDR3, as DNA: TGCGCCAGCAGCTTACAACAGAACTACGAGCAGTACTTC.

The CDR3: CATSHEGQDLYEQYF. CDR3 in DNA: TGTGCCACCAGCCATGAGGGACAGGACCTCTACGAGCAGTACTTC. The J gene is TRBJ2-7, the V gene TRBV15, with 8 bases aligning to TRBD1. J gave up 3 bases and V 5 bases, and 9 bases lay outside the gene matches. The CDR3 has 15 residues. Germline V gene data show CDR1 as LNHNV and CDR2 as YYDKDF (reference sequence). Looking up the rest from reference TRBV15 and TRBJ2-7 gives the full variable domain: DAMVIQNPRYQVTQFGKPVTLSCSQTLNHNVMYWYQQKSSQAPKLLFHYYDKDFNNEADTPDNFQSRRPNTSFCFLDIRSPGLGDTAMYLCATSHEGQDLYEQYFGPGTRLTVT.

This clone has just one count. For the CDR3, the DNA is TGCGCCAGCAGCCAAAGGACAGGGGATGGCTACACCTTC. This sequence encodes CASSQRTGDGYTF. This chain links TRBV4-1 with TRBJ1-2; TRBD1 aligns across 9 bases. This CDR3 is built from 13 residues. J gave up 6 bases and V 2 bases, and 1 base lay outside the gene matches. Germline values: CDR1 MGHRA, CDR2 YSYEKL.

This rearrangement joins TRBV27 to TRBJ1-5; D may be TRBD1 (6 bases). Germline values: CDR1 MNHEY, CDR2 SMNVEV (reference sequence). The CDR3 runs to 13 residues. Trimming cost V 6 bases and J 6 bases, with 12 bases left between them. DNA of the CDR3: TGTGCCAGCAGCCGAACAGGGTTTCAGCCCCAGCATTTT. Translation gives CASSRTGFQPQHF.

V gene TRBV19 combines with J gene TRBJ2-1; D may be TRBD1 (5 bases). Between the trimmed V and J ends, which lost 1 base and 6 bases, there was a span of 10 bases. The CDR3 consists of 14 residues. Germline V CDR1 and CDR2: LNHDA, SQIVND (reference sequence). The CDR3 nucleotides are TGTGCCAGTAGTATAGCGTTACAGGTCAATGAGCAGTTCTTC. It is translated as CASSIALQVNEQFF. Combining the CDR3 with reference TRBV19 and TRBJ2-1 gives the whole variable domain DGGITQSPKYLFRKEGQNVTLSCEQNLNHDAMYWYRQDPGQGLRLIYYSQIVNDFQKGDIAEGYSVSREKKESFPLTVTSAQKNPTAFYLCASSIALQVNEQFFGPGTRLTVL.